This T cell receptor beta chain stems from a study of blood T cells in healthy people across ages. The V gene lost 10 bases and the J gene lost 5 bases, with 11 bases spanning the gap. CDR1 is MNHNS and CDR2 is SASEGT in the germline V gene. This CDR3 has 11 amino acids. Only a few counts were recorded for this clonotype. Combining a sample-barcoded 5' primer with a J-beta primer mix, a second PCR ran for roughly 6 to 12 cycles. From the 5' RACE reads, TCRdb called clonotypes with MiXCR, one entry per CDR3 protein. The table includes 1.4 million to 1.5 million distinct CDR3 sequences, approximately 40% detected once.

This chain joins TRBV6-1 and TRBJ1-1, with no clear D. The material sequenced was blood. This TCR was recovered from a woman under 30 in good health. In DNA, the CDR3 is TGTGCCACTTCCGGCCTTACTGAAGCTTTCTTT. Amino acids: CATSGLTEAFF.